This T cell receptor (beta chain) was captured by sequencing in a study of blood T cells in healthy people across ages. V dropped 6 bases and J dropped 3 bases, with 20 bases sitting between them. Germline V lookup: CDR1 SQVTM, CDR2 ANQGSEA. This CDR3 comprises 15 residues. A second PCR, run for about 6 to 12 cycles, used a sample-barcoded 5' primer plus a J-beta primer mix. Every molecule of cDNA carried a tag from a template-switch adaptor with 12 random nucleotides. TCRdb reanalysed the 5' RACE reads using MiXCR and keeps one entry per CDR3 protein. The repertoire holds fewer than 2,000,000 distinct CDR3 sequences, about two fifths seen once, with about 23% in the top ten.

V is TRBV29-1 and J is TRBJ1-1; no clear D. The sequenced sample was blood. The TCR was taken from a human donor in good health. CDR3 nucleotide sequence: TGCAGCGTACAGTATACCGGAACGGACCACACTGAAGCTTTCTTT. Translated, it gives CSVQYTGTDHTEAFF.